This T cell receptor (beta chain) was recovered during a study of OX40 agonist ivuxolimab in advanced cancers. The overall study: With a range of roughly 23 to 85, age averaged 60 years, and approximately 83% were male. Partial responses occurred in three patients (one hepatocellular carcinoma, two cutaneous melanoma).

This CDR3 comprises 14 residues. Trimming removed 0 bases from V and 2 bases from J, with 8 bases in between. Germline lookup yields CDR1 LNHDA and CDR2 SQIVND (reference sequence). Data came from immunoSEQ multiplex PCR; TCRdb stores just in-frame clones and leaves some out. The sample yields fewer than 85,000 clones, over 80% seen once. This chain links TRBV19 with TRBJ2-7; possible D gene TRBD1, 6 bases. The clonotype originates from an adult with an advanced solid tumor such as melanoma, head and neck, liver or kidney cancer. Sequenced material: CD4+ or CD8+ T cells sorted from blood, taken in a trial of the OX40 agonist ivuxolimab. The DNA of the CDR3 is TGTGCCAGTAGTATAGACACAGGGCCCTACGAGCAGTACTTC. It codes for CASSIDTGPYEQYF. The whole variable domain, remainder taken from reference TRBV19 and TRBJ2-7, is DGGITQSPKYLFRKEGQNVTLSCEQNLNHDAMYWYRQDPGQGLRLIYYSQIVNDFQKGDIAEGYSVSREKKESFPLTVTSAQKNPTAFYLCASSIDTGPYEQYFGPGTRLTVT.